This T cell receptor (beta chain) was observed in a study of cytomegalovirus exposure and HLA in healthy donors. The study ran its PCR with 60 Vbeta and 13 Jbeta primers. Generated by immunoSEQ multiplex PCR, the TCRdb table keeps only in-frame clones and is missing some. Of about 140,000 clones in the sample, about four fifths are singletons; the top ten hold roughly 3.2%. Study-level results: Later analysis demonstrated an association between a missense DCLRE1C variant and TCR beta V- and J-gene trimming. The classifier reportedly diagnosed cytomegalovirus status with high specificity and sensitivity.

A note on this clone: Its antigen remains unknown.

Though nominally healthy at sampling, donors likely had unrecorded immune exposures. The receptor was isolated from a man in his late teens or twenties in good health and CMV-seropositive. Input material: PBMCs.

CDR3 nucleotides: TGTGCCAGCACCCACCTGGGAGGGAGTGGAAACACCATATATTTT. Translating it yields CASTHLGGSGNTIYF. V is TRBV6-5 and J is TRBJ1-3; D remains ambiguous. Germline lookup yields CDR1 MNHEY and CDR2 SVGAGI. The CDR3 has 15 amino acids. V lost 7 bases, J lost 3 bases, and 16 bases lay in between.